Presented here are 23 T cell receptor beta chains from one specimen sequenced in a study of metastatic and nonmetastatic thyroid tumors. Thyroid surgery was preceded by no treatment in any patient. TCRdb called clones again from the PCR reads with MiXCR. Here the sample spans around 15,000 clones, roughly 14% being singletons. Sequencing was done on a sample of blood. The receptor set was obtained from a female donor with papillary thyroid cancer or a benign thyroid nodule (not recorded which). Some clones in this sample may be carry-over from other donors' samples.

By sample share, this clone is medium-sized. The rearrangement uses TRBV6-1 and TRBJ2-7; D is ambiguous. Germline V gene data show CDR1 as MNHNS and CDR2 as SASEGT. The length of the CDR3 is 13 residues. The V end was cut by 7 bases, the J end by 4 bases, with 14 bases between. The CDR3 bases are TGTGCCAGCACCCCGACCTGGGGTTACGAGCAGTACTTC. Its translation: CASTPTWGYEQYF.

V is TRBV7-2 and J is TRBJ2-3; D unclear. From germline, CDR1 is SGHTA and CDR2 FQGNSA. The V end lost 1 base, the J end lost 9 bases, and 11 bases lay between the germline ends. The CDR3 contains 13 residues. The CDR3 sequence: CASSLVGVNTQYF. The CDR3 nucleotides read TGTGCCAGCAGCTTAGTCGGTGTAAACACGCAGTATTTT.

To note about this clone: This could be a read error, since a much larger clone is one nucleotide away. V gene TRBV2 combines with J gene TRBJ1-5; a possible D gene is TRBD1 (6 bases). The length of the CDR3 is 15 residues. Germline CDR1 is SNHLY and CDR2 is FYNNEI. Trimming cost V 7 bases and J 0 bases, with 13 bases left between them. In DNA, the CDR3 is TGTGCCAGCAACGCCAGGGGACCTAGCAATCAGCCCCAGCATTTT. This sequence encodes CASNARGPSNQPQHF.

In this sample, this clone turned up many times. CDR3 sequence reads: CSATPDGPNYGYTF. In nucleotides, the CDR3 is TGCAGTGCTACTCCGGACGGGCCTAACTATGGCTACACCTTC. The rearrangement uses TRBV20-1 and TRBJ1-2; D remains ambiguous. CDR1 DFQATT and CDR2 SNEGSKA come from the germline V gene (reference sequence). The CDR3 is 14 residues long. V was clipped by 4 bases and J by 0 bases, with 12 bases between them.

This clone was seen many times. The V and J genes are TRBV28 and TRBJ2-7, with TRBD1 as a possible D gene (5 bases). Trimming took 1 base from V and 2 from J, leaving 12 bases between them. The germline gives CDR1 MDHEN, CDR2 SYDVKM. The CDR3 is 15 residues long. The CDR3 nucleotides read TGTGCCAGCAGTTTATCGGCAGGGTTAACCTACGAGCAGTACTTC. Residues: CASSLSAGLTYEQYF.

This clone has at least ten counts. This chain links TRBV20-1 with TRBJ2-5, with 9 bases aligning to TRBD1. Unmatched junction bases numbered 9, after V lost 6 bases and J lost 10 bases. CDR1 DFQATT and CDR2 SNEGSKA come from the germline V gene (reference sequence). This CDR3 is 12 amino acids long. In DNA form, the CDR3 reads TGCAGTGCCCCTGGACAGGGGATCGGCCAGTACTTC. This translates into CSAPGQGIGQYF.

This clone is judged medium-sized. The rearrangement uses TRBV6-5 and TRBJ2-6; D unresolved. The CDR3 runs to 15 residues. Germline V gives CDR1 MNHEY, CDR2 SVGAGI. V dropped 2 bases and J dropped 2 bases, with 7 bases sitting between them. CDR3: CASSYQVTGANVLTF. The CDR3 region has the DNA TGTGCCAGCAGTTACCAGGTTACTGGGGCCAACGTCCTGACTTTC.

This clone was seen many times. V is TRBV7-2 and J is TRBJ2-7; D remains unclear. CDR3 length: 14 amino acids. CDR1 SGHTA and CDR2 FQGNSA come from the germline V gene. The V gene lost 2 bases and the J gene lost 2 bases, with 10 bases spanning the gap. The CDR3 region has the DNA TGTGCCAGCAGCTTAAGGCGAGACACCTACGAGCAGTACTTC. This encodes CASSLRRDTYEQYF.

Worth noting for this clone: An end of the junction does not agree with germline; a read error may underlie this. Other DNA sequences in the same sample also yield this CDR3. The chain is built from TRBV6-1 and TRBJ2-6; D possibly corresponds to TRBD1 (6 bases). The length of the CDR3 is 17 residues. Looked up from germline, CDR1 is MNHNS and CDR2 is SASEGT. DNA of the CDR3: TGTGCCAGCAGTGATCGACAACAGGGTGCTGGGGCCAACGTACTGACTTTC. Translated: CASSDRQQGAGANVLTF.

This clone appeared many times. This chain links TRBV3-1 with TRBJ2-1, with D perhaps matching TRBD2 (7 bases). V was trimmed by 2 bases and J by 10 bases, leaving 12 bases between them. CDR3 length equals 13 residues. Germline V gene sequence: CDR1 LGHDT, CDR2 YNNKEL (reference sequence). CDR3 in DNA: TGTGCCAGCAGCCAAAGGGGGGGGAGGGAGCAGTTCTTC. The encoded protein is CASSQRGGREQFF.

This clone was detected many times. Other nucleotide sequences from this sample produce the same CDR3. The rearrangement links TRBV5-4 to TRBJ1-4; TRBD1 agrees at 9 bases. The CDR3 contains 15 residues. Germline CDR1 is SGHNT and CDR2 is YYREEE (reference sequence). V lost 0 bases to trimming and J lost 10 bases; unmatched junction nucleotides: 7. The CDR3 nucleotides are TGTGCCAGCAGCTTGGCCGGGACAGGGAGGGGAAAACTGTTTTTT. Its protein product is CASSLAGTGRGKLFF.

The sample holds many counts of this clone. V usage is TRBV4-1 and J usage is TRBJ1-5; D is unresolved. Germline V gene data show CDR1 as MGHRA and CDR2 as YSYEKL. V lost 0 bases and J lost 2, with 5 bases in between. CDR3 length: 14 amino acids. CDR3 nucleotides: TGCGCCAGCAGCCAAGAACAACGCAATCAGCCCCAGCATTTT. This codes for CASSQEQRNQPQHF.

By sample fraction, this clone is medium-sized. The chain recombines TRBV19 with TRBJ1-5; D possibly corresponds to TRBD1 (5 bases). Trimming left V 7 bases short and J 2 bases short, with 15 bases between. In germline, CDR1 is LNHDA, CDR2 SQIVND (reference sequence). The CDR3 contains 15 residues. The CDR3 DNA reads TGTGCCAGTACGAAGTCCCGGGACGGCAATCAGCCCCAGCATTTT. Amino acids: CASTKSRDGNQPQHF. Looking up the rest from reference TRBV19 and TRBJ1-5 gives the full variable domain: DGGITQSPKYLFRKEGQNVTLSCEQNLNHDAMYWYRQDPGQGLRLIYYSQIVNDFQKGDIAEGYSVSREKKESFPLTVTSAQKNPTAFYLCASTKSRDGNQPQHFGDGTRLSIL.

This clone was counted at least ten times. The V gene is TRBV3-1, the J gene TRBJ1-2; D gene ambiguous. The germline V gene has CDR1 LGHDT and CDR2 YNNKEL (reference sequence). This CDR3 region has 13 residues. Trimming removed 3 bases from V and 4 bases from J, with 9 bases in between. Here the CDR3 DNA reads TGTGCCAGCAGCCAGGACGGAATCTATGGCTACACCTTC. It specifies CASSQDGIYGYTF. Complete variable domain (other parts from reference TRBV3-1 and TRBJ1-2): DTAVSQTPKYLVTQMGNDKSIKCEQNLGHDTMYWYKQDSKKFLKIMFSYNNKELIINETVPNRFSPKSPDKAHLNLHINSLELGDSAVYFCASSQDGIYGYTFGSGTRLTVV.

This clone was counted many times. This chain joins TRBV5-1 and TRBJ2-5, with D uncertain. Germline lookup yields CDR1 SGHRS and CDR2 YFSETQ. V lost 6 bases, J lost 2 bases, and 8 bases lay in between. This CDR3 is 12 amino acids long. CDR3 region: CASTQNQETQYF. CDR3 sequence (DNA): TGCGCCAGCACCCAGAATCAAGAGACCCAGTACTTC. Filled out from reference TRBV5-1 and TRBJ2-5, the complete variable domain reads KAGVTQTPRYLIKTRGQQVTLSCSPISGHRSVSWYQQTPGQGLQFLFEYFSETQRNKGNFPGRFSGRQFSNSRSEMNVSTLELGDSALYLCASTQNQETQYFGPGTRLLVL.

Many counts were recorded for this clone. The gene calls are TRBV7-2 and TRBJ1-2; TRBD1 matches at 8 bases. The CDR3 covers 14 residues. The germline V gene encodes CDR1 SGHTA and CDR2 FQGNSA. Trimming took 4 bases from V and 7 from J; bases not matched to a gene: 8. The CDR3 protein is CASSSGQALSGYTF. In nucleotides, the CDR3 is TGTGCCAGCAGCTCGGGACAGGCCTTGAGTGGCTACACCTTC.

This clone showed up just once. The CDR3 protein is CASSPGPDNQPQHF. The CDR3 DNA is TGTGCCAGCAGCCCAGGCCCCGACAATCAGCCCCAGCATTTT. V gene TRBV13 combines with J gene TRBJ1-5; D is ambiguous. There are 14 residues in the CDR3. The germline V gene has CDR1 PRHDT and CDR2 FYEKMQ (reference sequence). V was cut by 5 bases and J by 3 bases, with 11 bases left in between.

The chain joins TRBV5-4 to TRBJ1-4, with 12 bases aligning to TRBD1. V lost 4 bases to trimming and J lost 3 bases; unmatched junction nucleotides: 10. The germline V gene has CDR1 SGHNT and CDR2 YYREEE (reference sequence). The CDR3 extends over 18 amino acids. The CDR3 spells CASSTFSGTGGPNEKLFF. The CDR3 DNA reads TGTGCCAGCAGCACCTTTTCCGGGACAGGGGGCCCTAATGAAAAACTGTTTTTT.

Relative to its sample, this clone is medium-sized. This chain joins TRBV6-5 and TRBJ1-6, with D uncertain. CDR1 is MNHEY and CDR2 is SVGAGI in the germline V gene. This CDR3 is built from 14 residues. Trimming removed 2 bases at V and 7 bases at J, with 9 bases between. CDR3: CASSYARQNSPLHF. For the CDR3, the DNA is TGTGCCAGCAGTTACGCCCGACAAAATTCACCCCTCCACTTT.

As for this clone: Given a much more abundant clone one base away, this may be a read error. The gene calls are TRBV5-1 and TRBJ2-5; the match to TRBD2 covers 8 bases. The CDR3 covers 15 residues. CDR1 and CDR2 from the germline V gene are SGHRS and YFSETQ. This CDR3 is CASSLGLAGIETHYF. As DNA, the CDR3 is TGCGCCAGCAGCTTGGGCCTAGCGGGTATAGAGACCCATTACTTC.

This clone was detected ten times or more. V is TRBV19 and J is TRBJ1-6, with unresolved D. V was pared by 6 bases and J by 10 bases, with 25 bases between. Germline assignment: CDR1 LNHDA and CDR2 SQIVND (reference sequence). The CDR3 covers 17 residues. CDR3: CASRSQSRQPYGSPLHF. For the CDR3, the DNA is TGTGCCAGTAGATCCCAGTCTAGGCAGCCCTATGGGTCACCCCTCCACTTT.

This clone came up many times. CDR3 DNA: TGTGCCAGCTCACCACCATCCACCTACGAGCAGTACTTC. Its protein product is CASSPPSTYEQYF. The chain joins TRBV18 to TRBJ2-7, with unresolved D. Germline assignment: CDR1 KGHSH and CDR2 LQKENI. Trimming shortened V by 0 bases and J by 2 bases, and 5 bases separated the two germline ends. The CDR3 has 13 amino acids.

V usage is TRBV4-1 and J usage is TRBJ2-1, with 12 bases identical to TRBD2. The CDR3 runs 15 residues. CDR1 is MGHRA, CDR2 YSYEKL, per germline. The junction had 3 bases not matched to a gene; V was cut back by 2 bases and J by 7 bases. Here the CDR3 reads CASSQPSGRGNEQFF. DNA for the CDR3: TGCGCCAGCAGCCAACCTAGCGGGAGGGGGAATGAGCAGTTCTTC.